The present T cell receptor beta chain was sequenced within a study of cytomegalovirus exposure and HLA in healthy donors (dated by TCRdb to the late 2010s). Turning to the overall study: An earlier analysis of some 620 of the donors reported 250 to 350 Gb of sequence data and around 120 million unique TCR beta sequences obtained from roughly 180 million T cells. About 330 gigabases of sequencing data and around 90 million unique TCR sequences made up an early release that covered approximately 620 HLA-typed donors. The genetic ancestry cluster associated with self-reported Caucasian donors included 65% to 90% of the roughly 380 genotyped donors. The aim of the study was to test whether cataloging public T cell receptors could identify signatures of past pathogen exposure. The T cell repertoires of about 700 subjects were profiled by immunosequencing and related to cytomegalovirus serostatus. Along with the approximately 700-subject first cohort, a separate validation cohort of over a hundred different subjects was used. High-throughput TCR immunosequencing, statistical association of individual TCRs with disease status, and machine learning were combined to predict cytomegalovirus infection status. A later analysis re-analyzed previously published TCR beta repertoires from about 730 donors and added high-resolution HLA genotyping to study TCR occurrence patterns. Rather than using new phenotypic data, the later analysis identified candidate immune exposures from TCR beta sequences and from how often those sequences occurred across donors. In an earlier analysis of roughly 600 of the donors, high-throughput TCR beta sequencing was used to judge whether each TCR beta V gene segment behaved as functional or pseudogenic. Donor age, sex, ethnicity and CMV serostatus were compiled alongside the repertoire data. Genome-wide SNP genotypes for about three fifths of the 666 donors were used in a later genetic analysis, which treated that subset as a discovery cohort. All discovery cohort repertoires had been generated using a single sequencing platform. Both class I and class II loci were covered by HLA typing, at four-digit resolution. Typing coverage differed by locus: A, B, C, DRB1 and DQB1 were typed in roughly 629-630 donors, DQA1 in roughly 500, DPA1 in 600 to 610, and DPB1 in 472. Roughly five DR-DQ haplotypes were handled as single units for association and clustering because linkage in the cohort was strong. Among 300 to 450 genotyped donors of the cohort, an average of approximately 240,000 unique TCR beta nucleotide sequences were sequenced per donor, 15% to 20% of them non-productive.

The library was prepared using the immunoSEQ multiplex PCR assay. A mixture of 60 forward primers for TCR Vbeta segments and 13 reverse primers for TCR Jbeta segments was used in the multiplex PCR. Amplification of the CDR3 region of rearranged TCR beta genes was performed with a multiplex PCR assay on genomic DNA. On the Illumina HiSeq System, the amplified TCR beta libraries were sequenced as 87-base-pair reads. For the original study's pipeline: Across the 500 to 700 repertoires, a later analysis counted around 80 million unique TCR beta chains, 9.5 million to 12 million of which were shared by at least two donors. Raw reads were error-corrected and collapsed into unique sequences by a nearest-neighbor algorithm in which closely related sequences were merged to remove PCR and sequencing errors. CDR3 sequences were aligned to IMGT reference sequences to assign V, D and J gene segments. For a sequence to be retained, at least a six-nucleotide match to both a V gene segment and a J gene segment was required. Rearrangements were called productive when the CDR3 lacked stop codons and stayed in frame with V and J; all others were non-productive. Following IMGT convention, CDR3 was defined as the stretch from the second conserved V-encoded cysteine to the conserved J-encoded phenylalanine. In an earlier analysis of approximately 590 of the donors, sequences lacking an unambiguous match to a single V gene segment were excluded. In an earlier analysis of a few hundred of the donors, V segments were called functional above 56.7% productive rearrangements and were called segregating when the between-donor standard deviation exceeded 5%. A statistical classification framework was built for diagnosing cytomegalovirus status from the catalog of TCR beta chain sequences. A later analysis assigned V and J genes by comparing TCR nucleotide sequences with IMGT/GENE-DB human TR gene sequences. In a later analysis, CDR3 sequences and most-parsimonious VDJ recombination scenarios were assigned using the TCRdist pipeline. In a later analysis, each TCR beta chain was defined by its CDR3 amino acid sequence together with its V-gene family, and reads without a unique V-gene family were excluded. In a later analysis, 500 to 650 highly shared, low-generation-probability nucleotide sequences were removed to address suspected cross-contamination and a sequencing artifact. In a later analysis, a clonal expansion index for each public chain was calculated from normalized within-repertoire ranks of inferred template counts. Generation probabilities in a later analysis came from a VDJ recombination model fitted to out-of-frame rearrangements, and those results were checked against IGoR. In a later analysis, TCR-TCR, TCR-HLA and TCR-CMV co-occurrence was scored with hypergeometric tests, and a repertoire-size bias correction was applied to TCR pairs. To estimate false discovery rates, a later analysis permuted the HLA or CMV assignments 20 times. In a later analysis, co-occurring TCRs were grouped using DBSCAN, with TCRdist sequence similarity added in when clustering inside HLA-allele-positive subsets. Repertoires with fewer than 30,000 or more than 120,000 public chains were left out of co-occurrence clustering, as were a handful of repertoires with anomalous nucleotide sharing. TCRdb retrieved this table from immuneACCESS and kept in-frame rearrangements only. Not all clones are present; in checked studies, unresolved V genes account for under half, and no reason is known for the remainder. V and J calls and clone size are copied from that table; D and trimming were computed from the DNA. The sample table contains over 80,000 clones; only one count was recorded for around 74% of them. The top ten constitute approximately 3.2% of the sample.

As for this clone: Its target antigen remains unknown. Base qualities are missing; no much larger clone stands one base away.

The research as a whole found: The earlier analysis of approximately 540 of the donors excluded some 15 rarely observed V segments, including chromosome 9 orphons, because counts were too low. In a later analysis, HLA-associated TCR beta chains were found to be more clonally expanded and to have lower generation probabilities than equally common non-associated chains. The authors suggested that the approach could potentially be extended to other disease states and immunological phenotypes. An association between a missense DCLRE1C variant and V-gene and J-gene trimming of TCR beta chains was found in a later genetic analysis and replicated in an independent cohort. A later analysis reported that several top co-occurrence clusters appeared linked to parvovirus B19, influenza, CMV and Epstein-Barr virus. A later genetic analysis reported fewer N-insertions in productive TCRs among donors in an Asian-associated ancestry cluster than the roughly 700-donor mean. Because HLA typing was unavailable for some donors at each locus, only the typed subset was used in association tests. In this cohort, only TCR beta chains were sequenced, and detectable features were limited by the absence of alpha or paired-chain data. Presence/absence analyses assumed roughly uniform sequencing depth across donors, an assumption that may not hold. A later analysis found that TCR association rates varied across HLA loci, with DRB1 alleles showing the most associated TCRs and HLA-C alleles the fewest. In a later analysis, about 17,000 TCR beta sequences were associated with specific HLA alleles at a false discovery rate of 0.05. Most CMV-associated TCR beta chains appeared to be HLA-restricted in a later analysis, and the HLA associations seemed to be driven largely by CMV exposure. A group of highly shared sequence variants was considered likely to be a technical artifact of the sequencing pipeline. A further reported finding was that TCR beta sequences accurately predicted the HLA-A and HLA-B alleles for most subjects in the first cohort. CMV serostatus was the only immune exposure information available for the cohort. The study listed 164 TCR beta chains as associated with cytomegalovirus. The classifier was reported to diagnose cytomegalovirus status with high specificity and sensitivity in both the original and validation cohorts. Assigning TCR associations to individual alleles was difficult when HLA alleles, especially DR and DQ, strongly co-occurred. Correlated functional status among segregating V segments might reflect linkage disequilibrium, but an unknown experimental factor could not be ruled out. Most TCR sequences were observed very rarely across donors, whereas some public TCRs were present in many individuals. In an earlier analysis of 500 to 650 of the donors, most TCR beta V segments appeared in productive rearrangements about 87% or about 30% of the time, broadly matching IMGT annotations. The 87-base-pair reads could not distinguish some IMGT-functional V segments, including TRBV6-2 and TRBV6-3, so those segments were excluded. In vitro tests confirmed that a few of the cytomegalovirus-associated TCR beta chains recognize cytomegalovirus antigens.

At the junction V is shortened by 7 bases and J by 7 bases, with 23 bases in between. CDR1 and CDR2, looked up from the germline V gene, are SGHTA and FQGNSA. The CDR3 holds 17 amino acids from the cysteine to the phenylalanine. The DNA shown is the 51-base CDR3, in frame from base 1. In total, fewer than 750 healthy bone marrow donors made up the cohort. At the time of sampling, every cohort member was nominally healthy, though immune exposures that went unrecorded were likely present. The donor tested CMV seropositive, placing the donor among the 290 or so seropositive members of the cohort. A peripheral blood sample was collected from each donor, and TCR beta sequencing was performed on peripheral blood mononuclear cells. The Qiagen DNeasy Blood Extraction Kit was used to extract genomic DNA from the blood cell samples.

The chain links TRBV7-2 with TRBJ1-6; TRBD1 is possibly the D segment (5 matching bases). The sample comprised PBMCs. This TCR was recovered from a female donor in good health and CMV-seropositive. The DNA sequence is as follows: TGTGCCAGCACCTACGGGGAGGGGCCTCTCCAAAATTCACCCCTCCACTTT. Its translation is CASTYGEGPLQNSPLHF. Extended through the reference TRBV7-2 and TRBJ1-6 proteins, this CDR3 yields the full variable domain: GAGVSQSPSNKVTEKGKDVELRCDPISGHTALYWYRQSLGQGLEFLIYFQGNSAPDKSGLPSDRFSAERTGGSVSTLTIQRTQQEDSAVYLCASTYGEGPLQNSPLHFGNGTRLTVT.